Below, 24 T cell receptor beta chains from the same sample are listed, as sequenced in a study of shared clonotypes between healthy human individuals. TCRdb's copy holds only in-frame clones and misses some; the assay was immunoSEQ multiplex PCR. The sample contains around 1.1 million clones, about 80% of which appear only once. The sequenced sample was memory CD4+ T cells from PBMCs. Specified subset: CD45RA-negative fraction. These receptors all come from a man between 18 and 35 years old in good health. Some clones in this sample may be carry-over from other donors' samples.

The chain carries TRBV4-2 and TRBJ2-1, with 8 bases that match TRBD2. Germline CDR1 is LGHNA and CDR2 is YNFKEQ. V lost 6 bases to trimming and J lost 8 bases; unmatched junction nucleotides: 15. The CDR3 has 16 amino acids. The CDR3 sequence: CASRNQGAGGTDEQFF. CDR3 sequence (DNA): TGTGCCAGCAGGAACCAAGGGGCGGGAGGAACGGATGAGCAGTTCTTC.

The CDR3 DNA follows: TGTGCCAGTAGTTCGGACAGGGTTACTGCTTTCTTT. As protein: CASSSDRVTAFF. The chain couples TRBV19 to TRBJ1-1; the match to TRBD1 covers 8 bases. Germline V gives CDR1 LNHDA, CDR2 SQIVND (reference sequence). Trimming cost V 5 bases and J 11 bases; bases outside gene matches: 7. The length of the CDR3 is 12 residues. Full variable domain (missing parts from reference TRBV19 and TRBJ1-1): DGGITQSPKYLFRKEGQNVTLSCEQNLNHDAMYWYRQDPGQGLRLIYYSQIVNDFQKGDIAEGYSVSREKKESFPLTVTSAQKNPTAFYLCASSSDRVTAFFGQGTRLTVV.

The chain combines TRBV18 with TRBJ2-1, with a possible D match to TRBD2 (5 bases). V was trimmed by 0 bases and J by 12 bases, leaving 12 bases between them. Germline V lookup: CDR1 KGHSH, CDR2 LQKENI. This CDR3 has 13 residues. CDR3 protein: CASSPPSRGGQFF. The CDR3 coding sequence is TGTGCCAGCTCACCACCCTCACGCGGAGGGCAGTTCTTC.

The chain joins TRBV4-1 to TRBJ2-1, with 8 bases matching TRBD2. The CDR3 has 16 residues. Germline CDR1 and CDR2: MGHRA and YSYEKL. The junction had 5 bases not matched to a gene; V was cut back by 4 bases and J by 0 bases. The CDR3 loop reads CASSRGLARSYNEQFF. The CDR3 nucleotides are TGCGCCAGCAGCCGAGGACTAGCCCGCTCCTACAATGAGCAGTTCTTC.

The chain joins TRBV28 to TRBJ2-7, with 9 bases aligning to TRBD2. CDR1 MDHEN and CDR2 SYDVKM come from the germline V gene. After removal of 6 bases from V and 1 base from J, the junction contained 7 bases not matched to a gene. The CDR3 runs to 15 residues. The CDR3 nucleotides read TGTGCCAGCAGCCCCCTGAGCGGGGGGTCCTACGAGCAGTACTTC. Protein product: CASSPLSGGSYEQYF.

This clone was counted a single time. Other DNA sequences in the sample encode the same CDR3. The chain employs TRBV20-1 and TRBJ2-7; D is tentatively TRBD1 or TRBD2 (5 bases each). The CDR3 length is 11 residues. CDR1 and CDR2 (germline): DFQATT, SNEGSKA (reference sequence). V was trimmed by 5 bases and J by 3 bases, leaving 8 bases between them. The chain's CDR3 is CSAGTGYEQYF. The DNA for the CDR3 is TGCAGTGCTGGGACCGGCTACGAGCAGTACTTC.

This rearrangement joins TRBV9 to TRBJ2-1; tentatively, D is TRBD1 or TRBD2 (6 bases each). CDR3 length equals 13 residues. Germline values: CDR1 SGDLS, CDR2 YYNGEE. The V gene lost 0 bases and the J gene lost 12 bases, with 13 bases spanning the gap. CDR3 in DNA: TGTGCCAGCAGCGTAGCGGAGGAGGGGGGGCAGTTCTTC. It translates to CASSVAEEGGQFF. The full variable domain, rest sourced from reference TRBV9 and TRBJ2-1, is DSGVTQTPKHLITATGQRVTLRCSPRSGDLSVYWYQQSLDQGLQFLIQYYNGEERAKGNILERFSAQQFPDLHSELNLSSLELGDSALYFCASSVAEEGGQFFGPGTRLTVL.

The rearrangement uses TRBV4-2 and TRBJ2-1; TRBD1 agrees at 10 bases. The ends lost 4 bases at V and 6 bases at J; junction bases unmatched: 9. The CDR3 totals 16 residues. Per germline, CDR1 LGHNA and CDR2 YNFKEQ. In nucleotides, the CDR3 is TGTGCCAGCAGCCTAGAGCCCCGGACAGGGGGCAATGAGCAGTTCTTC. It specifies CASSLEPRTGGNEQFF.

For this clone: Other nucleotide sequences in the sample specify the same CDR3. The chain joins TRBV5-4 to TRBJ1-1; a possible D gene is TRBD1 (5 bases). The V gene lost 1 base and the J gene lost 5 bases, with 12 bases spanning the gap. The length of the CDR3 is 14 residues. Germline V gene lookup returns CDR1 SGHNT and CDR2 YYREEE (reference sequence). The CDR3 sequence is CASSLRGGNTEAFF. The CDR3, as DNA: TGTGCCAGCAGCTTGAGGGGCGGTAATACTGAAGCTTTCTTT.

This clone turned up a few times. The CDR3 loop is CSARPFLEAFF. The CDR3 DNA reads as TGCAGTGCTAGACCGTTCCTTGAAGCTTTCTTT. The gene calls are TRBV20-1 and TRBJ1-1; D ambiguous. The V and J ends lost 2 bases and 7 bases respectively, with 8 bases between them. The CDR3 length is 11 residues. The germline gives CDR1 DFQATT, CDR2 SNEGSKA (reference sequence).

The chain employs TRBV9 and TRBJ1-3; D is unresolved. Trimming left V 4 bases short and J 0 bases short, with 8 bases between. Germline V CDR1 and CDR2: SGDLS, YYNGEE. This CDR3 comprises 14 residues. In DNA, the CDR3 is TGTGCCAGCAGCCCTACCTACTCTGGAAACACCATATATTTT. This translates into CASSPTYSGNTIYF.

This chain uses TRBV5-4 with TRBJ2-3; D gene uncertain. The CDR3 extends over 17 amino acids. Between the trimmed V and J ends, which lost 0 bases and 0 bases, there was a span of 14 bases. Germline V lookup: CDR1 SGHNT, CDR2 YYREEE (reference sequence). Here the CDR3 reads CASSLEPRRSSTDTQYF. The CDR3 DNA is TGTGCCAGCAGCTTGGAGCCGCGGCGATCTAGCACAGATACGCAGTATTTT.

The genes are TRBV28 and TRBJ2-7, with D possibly matching TRBD1 (6 bases). CDR1 is MDHEN and CDR2 is SYDVKM in the germline V gene. The length of the CDR3 is 16 residues. V gave up 6 bases and J gave up 2 bases, with 20 bases separating them. The CDR3 DNA is TGTGCCAGCAGCCCCCAAAAAGCGGACAGACCCTACGAGCAGTACTTC. As protein: CASSPQKADRPYEQYF.

This rearrangement joins TRBV19 to TRBJ1-1; D may be TRBD1 (5 bases). Germline V gene sequence: CDR1 LNHDA, CDR2 SQIVND (reference sequence). CDR3 length equals 15 residues. Trimming stripped 9 bases from V and 0 bases from J, with 17 bases between. The CDR3 bases are TGTGCCAGCCGGAAGGGGCAGCCCATGAACACTGAAGCTTTCTTT. Amino acids: CASRKGQPMNTEAFF. Based on the CDR3 plus reference TRBV19 and TRBJ1-1, the full variable domain is DGGITQSPKYLFRKEGQNVTLSCEQNLNHDAMYWYRQDPGQGLRLIYYSQIVNDFQKGDIAEGYSVSREKKESFPLTVTSAQKNPTAFYLCASRKGQPMNTEAFFGQGTRLTVV.

The chain carries TRBV5-1 and TRBJ2-7, with 10 bases matching TRBD1. Losses at the gene ends were 4 bases for V and 3 bases for J; bases not matched to a gene: 4. The CDR3 has 14 residues. In germline, CDR1 is SGHRS, CDR2 YFSETQ. CDR3 loop: CASSAGTGDYEQYF. In nucleotides, the CDR3 is TGCGCCAGCAGCGCCGGGACAGGGGACTACGAGCAGTACTTC.

The chain recombines TRBV28 with TRBJ2-7; 10 bases align to TRBD2. The CDR3 is 15 amino acids. CDR1 is MDHEN and CDR2 is SYDVKM in the germline V gene. V dropped 1 base and J dropped 0; count of bases not matched to a gene: 0. The CDR3 region is CASSLSSGSSYEQYF. The CDR3 DNA follows: TGTGCCAGCAGTTTATCTAGCGGGAGCTCCTACGAGCAGTACTTC.

This CDR3 is CASSKGGPGKDTQYF. The CDR3 region has the DNA TGTGCCAGCAGCAAAGGAGGGCCGGGGAAAGATACGCAGTATTTT. This chain uses TRBV28 with TRBJ2-3; the D gene is possibly TRBD2 (6 bases). V shed 6 bases and J shed 5 bases, with 18 bases lying between them. The CDR3 sequence is 15 residues long. The germline V gene encodes CDR1 MDHEN and CDR2 SYDVKM.

This clone was recorded a few times. The rearrangement joins TRBV28 to TRBJ2-7; weak D call: TRBD2 (5 bases). The CDR3 has 16 residues. Looked up from germline, CDR1 is MDHEN and CDR2 is SYDVKM. V gave up 1 base and J gave up 3 bases, with 16 bases separating them. CDR3 in DNA: TGTGCCAGCAGTTTATCCCCGGACTTGTTTGGCTACGAGCAGTACTTC. Its protein product is CASSLSPDLFGYEQYF.

The V call is TRBV28, the J call TRBJ1-2; D possibly corresponds to TRBD1 (5 bases). Germline V CDR1 and CDR2: MDHEN, SYDVKM. The CDR3 covers 13 residues. Trimming pared 3 bases from V and 7 bases from J, leaving 12 bases between. The CDR3, as DNA: TGTGCCAGCAGTTTGCAGGGAGGGACTGGCTACACCTTC. Its translation is CASSLQGGTGYTF.

This chain links TRBV4-3 with TRBJ2-7; D is uncertain. The CDR3 runs 14 residues. V lost 5 bases and J 0 bases, leaving 11 bases between the germline ends. Germline CDR1 is LGHNA and CDR2 is YSLEER. CDR3 residues: CASSYNRHSYEQYF. CDR3 coding DNA: TGCGCCAGCAGCTACAACCGACACTCCTACGAGCAGTACTTC.

The chain combines TRBV5-1 with TRBJ1-4; no clear D. This CDR3 contains 16 residues. Per germline, CDR1 SGHRS and CDR2 YFSETQ. Trimming stripped 7 bases from V and 3 bases from J, with 19 bases between. Written as DNA, the CDR3 is TGCGCCAGCGGCACCGCAGGAGCCACCTCTAATGAAAAACTGTTTTTT. The encoded protein is CASGTAGATSNEKLFF. Full variable domain (missing parts from reference TRBV5-1 and TRBJ1-4): KAGVTQTPRYLIKTRGQQVTLSCSPISGHRSVSWYQQTPGQGLQFLFEYFSETQRNKGNFPGRFSGRQFSNSRSEMNVSTLELGDSALYLCASGTAGATSNEKLFFGSGTQLSVL.

This clone was detected once. J is TRBJ1-5 and V is TRBV6-1; TRBD1 aligns across 8 bases. Looked up from germline, CDR1 is MNHNS and CDR2 is SASEGT. CDR3 length equals 17 residues. The V and J ends lost 3 bases and 6 bases, in that order; junction bases with no gene match: 13. The CDR3 DNA follows: TGTGCCAGCAGTGAGTGGACAGGGCGTAACAGCGGTCAGCCCCAGCATTTT. Translated, it gives CASSEWTGRNSGQPQHF.

The table lists this clone with many counts. A read error may account for a junction end that differs from germline. CDR3 in DNA: TGTGCCAGTTCCCTGGGGGGTTTT. Translating it yields CASSLGGF. The chain has TRBV9 and TRBJ1-5, with D possibly TRBD1 on 5 matching bases. In germline, CDR1 is SGDLS, CDR2 YYNGEE. The CDR3 loop spans 8 amino acids.

CDR3 DNA sequence: TGTGCCAGTAGTGACAGAGGGGGGGGCAATCAGCCCCAGCATTTT. Protein: CASSDRGGGNQPQHF. The V gene is TRBV19, the J gene TRBJ1-5, with D perhaps matching TRBD1 (6 bases). V was cut by 5 bases and J by 2 bases, with 13 bases left in between. The CDR3 covers 15 residues. Germline values: CDR1 LNHDA, CDR2 SQIVND (reference sequence).